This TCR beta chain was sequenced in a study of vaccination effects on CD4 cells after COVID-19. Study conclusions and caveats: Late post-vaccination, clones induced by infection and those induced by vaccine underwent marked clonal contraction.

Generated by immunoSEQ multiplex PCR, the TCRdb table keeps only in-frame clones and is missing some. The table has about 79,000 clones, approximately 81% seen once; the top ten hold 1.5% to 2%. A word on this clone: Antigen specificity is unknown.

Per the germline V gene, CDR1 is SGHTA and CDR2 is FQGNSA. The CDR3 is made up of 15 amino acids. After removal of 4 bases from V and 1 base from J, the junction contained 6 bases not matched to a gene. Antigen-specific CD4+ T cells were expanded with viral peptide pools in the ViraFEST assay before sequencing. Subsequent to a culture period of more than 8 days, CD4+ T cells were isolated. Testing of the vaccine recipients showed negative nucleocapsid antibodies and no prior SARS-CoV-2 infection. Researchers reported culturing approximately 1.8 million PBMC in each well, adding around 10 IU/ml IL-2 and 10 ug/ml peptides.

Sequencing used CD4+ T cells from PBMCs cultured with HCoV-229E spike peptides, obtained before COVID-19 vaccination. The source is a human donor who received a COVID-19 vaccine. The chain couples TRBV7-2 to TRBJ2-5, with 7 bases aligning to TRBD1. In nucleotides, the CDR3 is TGTGCCAGCAGCTGGATTGGGACAGTCCAAGAGACCCAGTACTTC. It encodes CASSWIGTVQETQYF. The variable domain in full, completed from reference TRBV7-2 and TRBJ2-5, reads GAGVSQSPSNKVTEKGKDVELRCDPISGHTALYWYRQSLGQGLEFLIYFQGNSAPDKSGLPSDRFSAERTGGSVSTLTIQRTQQEDSAVYLCASSWIGTVQETQYFGPGTRLLVL.